The clone carrying this T cell receptor beta chain was detected ten times or more. The sample is drawn from a study of blood T cell repertoires in COVID-19. Study as a whole: The origin of the acute and convalescent COVID-19 samples was the United States, Italy and Spain. T cells, B-cell-depleted T cells, or PBMCs supplied cDNA or gDNA.

In germline, CDR1 is DFQATT, CDR2 SNEGSKA (reference sequence). The CDR3 runs 11 residues. V shed 3 bases and J shed 10 bases, with 10 bases lying between them. Authors' methods: Reference gene primer amplification in the assay estimated nucleated cell counts. TCRdb's table, derived via immunoSEQ multiplex PCR, lists solely in-frame clones and lacks some. D and trimming come from the DNA, and the V and J calls and clone size come from that table. The sample yields approximately 190,000 clones, 84% seen once. This rearrangement joins TRBV20-1 to TRBJ2-1; D uncertain. The specimen sequenced was peripheral blood. The sequence derives from a human donor in a cohort sampled during active COVID-19. The CDR3 reads CSASLPVEQFF. The CDR3 DNA reads as TGCAGTGCTAGTCTCCCCGTGGAGCAGTTCTTC.